Listed below are T cell receptor beta chains from one sample, sequenced in a study of somatic mutations in cytotoxic T cells in rheumatoid arthritis. The repertoire was sequenced with immunoSEQ multiplex PCR; TCRdb's copy has only in-frame clones and lacks some. The sample gives 12,000 to 15,000 clones, over 80% of which show up once; roughly 18% is in the top ten. Sequenced input: CD4+ T cells sorted from blood. Every receptor here comes from a man aged 65-85 years with rheumatoid arthritis. Each CDR3 is given with its conserved first and last residue. A D gene is named only where the DNA matches it firmly. Size is stated for part of the rows, as once, few or many counts, or as a class when the clone is expanded.

D	size	V	J	DNA	CDR3
NA	NA	TRBV5-5	TRBJ2-7	TGTGCCAGCAGCTTGGCCGAACAGGGATCCTACGAGCAGTACTTC	CASSLAEQGSYEQYF
TRBD1	NA	TRBV11-1	TRBJ2-5	TGTGCCAGCAGCTTAAGTGGACAGGATCTTGTTGGGCAGTACTTC	CASSLSGQDLVGQYF
NA	NA	TRBV6-5	TRBJ1-4	TGTGCCAGCAGTGGCCCGAGGGATGGAAAACTGTTTTTT	CASSGPRDGKLFF
NA	NA	TRBV7-3	TRBJ1-1	TGTGCCAGCAGCCTTACAGGGCGGGCGAACACTGAAGCTTTCTTT	CASSLTGRANTEAFF
NA	NA	TRBV7-6	TRBJ1-2	TGTGCCAGCAGCTTAGCAGGAAGGGCGGGAATTGATTCGCATGGCTACACCTTC	CASSLAGRAGIDSHGYTF
TRBD2	NA	TRBV18	TRBJ2-5	TGTGCCAGCTCACCACCGGGCCAGCGGGGGACCCAGTACTTC	CASSPPGQRGTQYF
NA	NA	TRBV11-2	TRBJ2-3	TGTGCCAGCGGAAACAGCGGAGATACGCAGTATTTT	CASGNSGDTQYF
NA	NA	TRBV2	TRBJ2-7	TGTGCCAGCAGCCCAAACAGCTACGAGCAGTACTTC	CASSPNSYEQYF
TRBD2	NA	TRBV27	TRBJ2-7	TGTGCCAGCAGTCTCCAACGTAGCGGGAGTAAGTACGAGCAGTACTTC	CASSLQRSGSKYEQYF
TRBD2	once	TRBV19	TRBJ2-1	TGTGCCACTGGGGGGCTAGCGGGAGGGAATGAGCAGTTCTTC	CATGGLAGGNEQFF
TRBD1	NA	TRBV28	TRBJ1-6	TGTGCCAGCAGTCCTACAGGGGGCGGTACCCCCCTCCACTTT	CASSPTGGGTPLHF
TRBD1	NA	TRBV27	TRBJ1-1	TGTGCCAGCAGTTTCCAGGGGGGCGTATGGACTGAAGCTTTCTTT	CASSFQGGVWTEAFF
NA	NA	TRBV7-8	TRBJ2-3	TGTGCCAGCAGGTTAACGCTAGCAGATACGCAGTATTTT	CASRLTLADTQYF
TRBD1	NA	TRBV30	TRBJ1-2	TGTGCCTGGACGCCGGGGACAGGGGGAGTCGATGGCTACACCTTC	CAWTPGTGGVDGYTF
TRBD2	NA	TRBV12-5	TRBJ2-3	TGTGCTAGTGGTTTGGGGACTAGCGGGGGGGGATCTAGCACAGATACGCAGTATTTT	CASGLGTSGGGSSTDTQYF
TRBD1	NA	TRBV5-6	TRBJ2-7	TGTGCCAGCAGCCCAAGACTAAAACAGGGGCTGGCGTACGAGCAGTACTTC	CASSPRLKQGLAYEQYF
NA	NA	TRBV12-5	TRBJ2-7	TGTGCTAGTGGTTCTAGCGAGTCCTACGAGCAGTACTTC	CASGSSESYEQYF
TRBD1	NA	TRBV5-1	TRBJ2-5	TGCGCCAGCAGCTTTGGGACAGGTCAAGAGACCCAGTACTTC	CASSFGTGQETQYF
TRBD1	NA	TRBV6-4	TRBJ1-6	TGTGCCAGCAGTGACCCCGCCCGGGACAGGGCGCATAATTCACCCCTCCACTTT	CASSDPARDRAHNSPLHF
TRBD1	NA	TRBV19	TRBJ1-1	TGTGCCAGTATAACATTGGGCAGGGGGGATCCTGAAGCTTTCTTT	CASITLGRGDPEAFF
TRBD1	NA	TRBV4-1	TRBJ2-2	TGCGCCAGCAGCCAAGGGACAGGGGCTGCCGGGGAGCTGTTTTTT	CASSQGTGAAGELFF
NA	NA	TRBV10-1	TRBJ2-5	TGCGCCAGCAGTCCCCAAACCGGGACTCGAGAGACCCAGTACTTC	CASSPQTGTRETQYF
TRBD2	NA	TRBV18	TRBJ2-1	TGTGCCAGCTCACTGAGGCGGGGGGGCGGTGGAAATGAGCAGTTCTTC	CASSLRRGGGGNEQFF
TRBD2	few	TRBV9	TRBJ2-5	TGTGCCAGCAGCGTAGGTAGCGGGAGGGGAGAGACCCAGTACTTC	CASSVGSGRGETQYF
NA	NA	TRBV7-2	TRBJ2-5	TGTGCCAGCAGCTCGGGACTTACCCAGTACTTC	CASSSGLTQYF
NA	NA	TRBV5-1	TRBJ1-5	TGCGCCAGCAGCTTGAACAGAGACTATAGCAATCAGCCCCAGCATTTT	CASSLNRDYSNQPQHF
TRBD1	NA	TRBV19	TRBJ1-2	TGTGCCAGCGATTCGGACAGGGGAGAAAAATATGGCTACACCTTC	CASDSDRGEKYGYTF
NA	NA	TRBV7-8	TRBJ1-5	TGTGCCAGCAGCTCCTACGCGGGGAGGGGCAATCAGCCCCAGCATTTT	CASSSYAGRGNQPQHF
TRBD1	NA	TRBV10-3	TRBJ1-1	TGTGCCATCAGACCGGGACAGGGGCAAGAAGTCACTGAAGCTTTCTTT	CAIRPGQGQEVTEAFF
NA	NA	TRBV9	TRBJ2-7	TGTGCCAGCAGCGCTCCTCCAGGCGAGCAGTACTTC	CASSAPPGEQYF
TRBD1	NA	TRBV7-9	TRBJ1-4	TGTGCCAGCAGCGCACCTAGAGGGGGCAGGGGTGAAAAACTGTTTTTT	CASSAPRGGRGEKLFF
TRBD2	NA	TRBV5-1	TRBJ2-1	TGCGCCAGCAGCTGGACTAGCGGGAGAAGGTTCTTC	CASSWTSGRRFF
NA	NA	TRBV19	TRBJ1-2	TGTGCCAGCCGCCAGACAACCCACTATGGCTACACCTTC	CASRQTTHYGYTF
NA	NA	TRBV2	TRBJ2-1	TGTGCCAGCAGTGCAAACAATGAGCAGTTCTTC	CASSANNEQFF
NA	few	TRBV19	TRBJ2-5	TGTGCCAGTAGTATCCGGTTCCCCAACCAAGAGACCCAGTACTTC	CASSIRFPNQETQYF